The 16 T cell receptor beta chains given below trace back to one sample, sequenced in a study of glioma-infiltrating T cells (TCRdb year 2016). The run used an Illumina MiSeq. TCR alpha and beta CDR3 regions were amplified with the iRepertoire nested amplicon-rescue multiplex PCR (arm-PCR) platform from RNA. Using fastp trimming at Q25 and MiXCR clonotype assembly, TCRdb reanalyzed the public sequencing data and kept in-frame beta chains. Rows are combined by CDR3 protein, so each entry shows the most common genes and DNA. For this sample there are around 350,000 distinct CDR3 sequences; more than 35% appear just once. 12% of the sample lies in the top ten. Sequenced sample: glioma tissue, nonneoplastic brain tissue, or PBMCs (not recorded which). The receptors were gathered from a human donor with low-grade glioma or glioblastoma, undergoing nonglioma brain surgery, or in good health (not recorded which).

The chain joins TRBV19 to TRBJ1-1; tentative D call: TRBD1 (6 bases). The CDR3 sequence is 15 residues long. V gave up 7 bases and J gave up 4 bases, with 19 bases separating them. Germline values: CDR1 LNHDA, CDR2 SQIVND (reference sequence). The CDR3 sequence: CASIPRNGGPTEAFF. The CDR3 coding sequence is TGTGCCAGTATCCCCCGAAATGGGGGCCCCACTGAAGCTTTCTTT.

This clonotype has just a few counts. The chain has TRBV7-2 and TRBJ2-3, with D possibly TRBD1 on 6 matching bases. This CDR3 spans 14 amino acids. The V end was cut by 7 bases, the J end by 2 bases, with 13 bases between. Germline V CDR1 and CDR2: SGHTA, FQGNSA. The CDR3 DNA sequence: TGTGCCAGCACCAAGGACAGTTTCACAGATACGCAGTATTTT. It is translated as CASTKDSFTDTQYF.

Remarks on this clonotype: This clone may be a read error of a much larger clone one base away. The rearrangement uses TRBV15 and TRBJ1-1, with 9 bases that match TRBD1. V shed 3 bases, J shed 0 bases, and the junction held 17 bases outside the gene matches. This CDR3 has 20 residues. Germline CDR1 is LNHNV and CDR2 is YYDKDF (reference sequence). The CDR3 bases are TGTGCCACCAGCAGGACACTTACTCAGGGACAGGGCATCCTGAACACTGAAGCTTTCTTT. Protein product: CATSRTLTQGQGILNTEAFF. The full variable domain, completed using reference TRBV15 and TRBJ1-1, is DAMVIQNPRYQVTQFGKPVTLSCSQTLNHNVMYWYQQKSSQAPKLLFHYYDKDFNNEADTPDNFQSRRPNTSFCFLDIRSPGLGDTAMYLCATSRTLTQGQGILNTEAFFGQGTRLTVV.

The rearrangement links TRBV20-1 to TRBJ2-1, with D unclear. V lost 0 bases, J lost 5 bases, and 8 bases lay in between. Germline assignment: CDR1 DFQATT and CDR2 SNEGSKA (reference sequence). This CDR3 comprises 13 residues. In nucleotides, the CDR3 is TGCAGTGCTAGAGATCGACGCAACAATGAGCAGTTCTTC. Its protein is CSARDRRNNEQFF.

This clonotype appeared a few times. This chain uses TRBV6-2 or TRBV6-3 with TRBJ2-2; D is undetermined. Trimming stripped 3 bases from V and 5 bases from J, with 10 bases between. Germline V gene data show CDR1 as MNHEY and CDR2 as SVGEGT. The CDR3 has 14 residues. CDR3 protein: CASSYNWVTGELFF. In nucleotides, the CDR3 is TGTGCCAGCAGTTATAACTGGGTTACCGGGGAGCTGTTTTTT.

Details on this clonotype: This clone may be a read error of a much larger clone one base away. This rearrangement joins TRBV20-1 to TRBJ1-1; no firm D call. The CDR3 is 13 residues long. In germline, CDR1 is DFQATT, CDR2 SNEGSKA (reference sequence). Trimming removed 0 bases from V and 3 bases from J, with 8 bases in between. Written as DNA, the CDR3 is TGCAGTGCTAGAGATCCCATGTACACTGAAGCTTTCTTT. This gives the protein CSARDPMYTEAFF.

A remark on this clonotype: A much larger clone lies one base from this, so it may be a read error. The chain's CDR3 is CASSPNSGVNEQFF. CDR3 nucleotides: TGTGCCAGCAGCCCGAATAGCGGGGTGAATGAGCAGTTCTTC. V is TRBV11-3 and J is TRBJ2-1; 8 bases are a match to TRBD2. Trimming removed 5 bases from V and 7 bases from J; junction bases left unmatched: 7. Germline V gene lookup returns CDR1 SGHNT and CDR2 YENEEA. The CDR3 loop spans 14 amino acids.

The chain employs TRBV10-3 and TRBJ1-2; 7 bases align to TRBD1. With V trimmed by 4 bases and J by 4 bases, 3 bases remained unmatched. This CDR3 is built from 13 residues. Germline CDR1 ENHRY, CDR2 SYGVKD. The chain's CDR3 is CAISGDRAYGYTF. CDR3 nucleotide sequence: TGTGCCATCAGTGGCGACAGGGCCTATGGCTACACCTTC.

Concerning this clonotype itself: Just one base apart from a much larger clone, this may be a read error. This sequence joins TRBV28 and TRBJ2-3; 7 bases line up with TRBD1. Looked up from germline, CDR1 is MDHEN and CDR2 is SYDVKM. The CDR3 is 15 amino acids. In nucleotides, the CDR3 is TGTGTCAGCAGCCCAGGGGGAACAGACGCAGATACGCAGTATTTT. Encoded protein: CVSSPGGTDADTQYF.

In DNA, the CDR3 is TGTGCCAGCAAACCGACTAACTTAAAGCAGACAGCCTCCTACGAGCAGTACTTC. Its protein product is CASKPTNLKQTASYEQYF. The chain joins TRBV28 to TRBJ2-7; D tentatively reads TRBD1 or TRBD2 (5 bases each). The CDR3 consists of 18 residues. Germline V lookup: CDR1 MDHEN, CDR2 SYDVKM. Trimming took 7 bases from V and 0 from J, leaving 25 bases between them.

Comment on this clonotype: The conserved final phenylalanine or tryptophan is absent from the CDR3, which likely points to a read error. The chain is built from TRBV4-3 and TRBJ2-7, with TRBD1 as a possible D gene (5 bases). CDR3 length equals 15 residues. Per the germline V gene, CDR1 is LGHNA and CDR2 is YSLEER. Trimming cost V 0 bases and J 3 bases, with 12 bases left between them. DNA for the CDR3: TGCGCCAGCAGCCAAGATCGTAGGCAGGGCTACGAGCAGTACCTC. It translates to CASSQDRRQGYEQYL.

This clonotype was counted a few times. This chain connects TRBV7-2 to TRBJ1-4, with TRBD1 matching 9 bases. CDR1 is SGHTA, CDR2 FQGNSA, per germline. Germline trimming cut 5 bases from V and 7 bases from J; bases unmatched to any gene: 8. The CDR3 contains 15 residues. The CDR3 DNA reads TGTGCCAGCAGCACCTACAGGGGGCGAGGTGAAAAACTGTTTTTT. Residues: CASSTYRGRGEKLFF.

Notes on this clonotype: A much larger clonotype is one base distant, so this may be a read error. The chain has TRBV27 and TRBJ1-6; D is perhaps TRBD1 (6 bases). The CDR3 totals 15 residues. V shed 6 bases and J shed 8 bases, with 17 bases lying between them. CDR1 and CDR2 from the germline V gene are MNHEY and SMNVEV (reference sequence). CDR3 sequence reads: CASRSSGTCHSPLHF. For the CDR3, the DNA is TGTGCCAGCAGGTCCTCCGGGACATGCCATTCACCCCTCCACTTT.

With respect to this clonotype: Given a much more abundant clone one base away, this may be a read error. V and J are TRBV20-1 and TRBJ2-3, with D maybe TRBD2 (7 bases). The germline V gene encodes CDR1 DFQATT and CDR2 SNEGSKA (reference sequence). The CDR3 runs to 13 residues. The CDR3 sequence is CGGGHESTDTQYF. CDR3 coding DNA: TGCGGGGGGGGGCACGAAAGCACAGATACGCAGTATTTT.

This clonotype appeared a few times. The chain recombines TRBV4-3 with TRBJ1-4; D is uncertain. Trimming shortened V by 3 bases and J by 4 bases, and 15 bases separated the two germline ends. The CDR3 covers 16 residues. Germline CDR1 and CDR2: LGHNA and YSLEER. Here the CDR3 DNA reads TGCGCCAGCAGCCAGGCAGACGGCGGATTTAATGAAAAACTGTTTTTT. Protein sequence: CASSQADGGFNEKLFF.

This clonotype was seen a handful of times. The J gene is TRBJ2-1, the V gene TRBV6-6; D unclear. V lost 6 bases to trimming and J lost 3 bases, with 9 bases between them. The CDR3 is made up of 13 amino acids. Per the germline V gene, CDR1 is MNHNY and CDR2 is SVGAGI (reference sequence). CDR3 DNA sequence: TGTGCCAGCAGCCGGAACCACTACAATGAGCAGTTCTTC. Encoded protein: CASSRNHYNEQFF.